The clone carrying this TCR beta chain has ten or more counts. Its antigen is undetermined. The sample comes from a study of T cell repertoires in cytomegalovirus infection. Study overall: A matching HLA type, together with CMV infection, was signaled by public TCR beta signatures. Study-wide results and limits: HLA-C-restricted CMV-specific TCR beta clonotypes were dominant in the ex vivo response. Individuals carrying CMV plus the relevant HLA were identified by cumulative frequency of public TCR beta families.

From germline, CDR1 is SGHTA and CDR2 FQGTGA. There are 14 residues in the CDR3. Trimming removed 1 base from V and 4 bases from J, with 9 bases in between. TCRdb reprocessed the reads via MiXCR and lists one record per CDR3 protein. The sample contains approximately 500,000 distinct CDR3 sequences, 10% to 12% of which appear only once. The receptor's source is a human donor in good health (CMV status not recorded). Some clones in this sample may be carry-over from other donors' samples. The chain recombines TRBV7-3 with TRBJ2-3, with D unresolved. The specimen sequenced was PBMCs. CDR3 sequence (DNA): TGTGCCAGCAGCTTAAAACTCACATCAGATACGCAGTATTTT. Its translation is CASSLKLTSDTQYF.